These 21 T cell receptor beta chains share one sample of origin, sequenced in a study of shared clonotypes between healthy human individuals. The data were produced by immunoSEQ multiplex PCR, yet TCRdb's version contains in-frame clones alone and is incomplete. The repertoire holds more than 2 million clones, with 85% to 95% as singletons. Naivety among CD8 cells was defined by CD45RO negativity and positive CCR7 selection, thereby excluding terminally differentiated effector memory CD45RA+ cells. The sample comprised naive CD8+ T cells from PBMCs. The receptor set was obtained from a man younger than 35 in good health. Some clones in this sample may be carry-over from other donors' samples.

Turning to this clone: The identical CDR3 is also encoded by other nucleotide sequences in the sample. The CDR3 bases are TGTGCCAGTAGTATCACTGGGGCCAATGAGCAGTTCTTC. It is translated as CASSITGANEQFF. The V and J genes are TRBV19 and TRBJ2-1, with D possibly being TRBD1 (5 bases). There are 13 residues in the CDR3. Trimming took off 3 bases at V and 6 bases at J, with 9 bases between the two ends. Germline V gene sequence: CDR1 LNHDA, CDR2 SQIVND (reference sequence).

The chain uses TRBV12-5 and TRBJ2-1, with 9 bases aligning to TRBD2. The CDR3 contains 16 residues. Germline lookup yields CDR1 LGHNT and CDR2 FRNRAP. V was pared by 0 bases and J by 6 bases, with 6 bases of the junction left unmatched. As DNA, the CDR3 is TGTGCTAGTGGTTTGGTAGGCGGGAGGGACGGCAATGAGCAGTTCTTC. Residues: CASGLVGGRDGNEQFF.

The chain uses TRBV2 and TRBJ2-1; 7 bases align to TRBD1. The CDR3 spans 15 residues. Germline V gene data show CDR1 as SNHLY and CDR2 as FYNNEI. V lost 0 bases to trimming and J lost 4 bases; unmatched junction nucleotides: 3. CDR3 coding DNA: TGTGCCAGCAGTGAAGCAGGGACAGTTTACAATGAGCAGTTCTTC. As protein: CASSEAGTVYNEQFF. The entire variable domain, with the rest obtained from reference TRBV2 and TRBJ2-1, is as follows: EPEVTQTPSHQVTQMGQEVILRCVPISNHLYFYWYRQILGQKVEFLVSFYNNEISEKSEIFDDQFSVERPDGSNFTLKIRSTKLEDSAMYFCASSEAGTVYNEQFFGPGTRLTVL.

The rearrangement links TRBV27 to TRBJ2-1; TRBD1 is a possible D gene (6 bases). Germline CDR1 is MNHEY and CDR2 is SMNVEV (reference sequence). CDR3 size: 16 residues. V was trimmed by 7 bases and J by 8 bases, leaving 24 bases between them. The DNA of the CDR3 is TGTGCCAGCAATAAGGGGGACGGGGTAGGGTATTATGAGCAGTTCTTC. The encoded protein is CASNKGDGVGYYEQFF.

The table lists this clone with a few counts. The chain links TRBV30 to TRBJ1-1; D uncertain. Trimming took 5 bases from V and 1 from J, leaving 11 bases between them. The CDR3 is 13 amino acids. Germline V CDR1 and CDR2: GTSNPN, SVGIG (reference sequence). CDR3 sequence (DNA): TGTGCCTGGTCCCCACGGGAGAACACTGAAGCTTTCTTT. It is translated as CAWSPRENTEAFF. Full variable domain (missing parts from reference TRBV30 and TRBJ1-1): SQTIHQWPATLVQPVGSPLSLECTVEGTSNPNLYWYRQAAGRGLQLLFYSVGIGQISSEVPQNLSASRPQDRQFILSSKKLLLSDSGFYLCAWSPRENTEAFFGQGTRLTVV.

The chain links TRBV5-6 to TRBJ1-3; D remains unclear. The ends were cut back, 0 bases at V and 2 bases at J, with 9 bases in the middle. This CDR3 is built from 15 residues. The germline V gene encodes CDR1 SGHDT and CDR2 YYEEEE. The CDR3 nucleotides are TGTGCCAGCAGCTTGGCGGGAAACACTGGAAACACCATATATTTT. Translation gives CASSLAGNTGNTIYF.

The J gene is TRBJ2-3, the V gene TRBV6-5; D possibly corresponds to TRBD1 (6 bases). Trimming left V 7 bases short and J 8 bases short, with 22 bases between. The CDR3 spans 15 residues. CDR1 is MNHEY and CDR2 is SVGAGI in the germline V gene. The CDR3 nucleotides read TGTGCCAGCACTCCCCCCGGGACAAGTTGGAGTACGCAGTATTTT. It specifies CASTPPGTSWSTQYF.

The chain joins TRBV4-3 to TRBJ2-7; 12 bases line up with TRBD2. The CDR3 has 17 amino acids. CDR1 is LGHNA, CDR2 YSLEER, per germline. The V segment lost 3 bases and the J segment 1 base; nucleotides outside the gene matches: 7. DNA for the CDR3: TGCGCCAGCAGCCACCGACTAGCGGGAGTTTTTTCCTACGAGCAGTACTTC. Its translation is CASSHRLAGVFSYEQYF.

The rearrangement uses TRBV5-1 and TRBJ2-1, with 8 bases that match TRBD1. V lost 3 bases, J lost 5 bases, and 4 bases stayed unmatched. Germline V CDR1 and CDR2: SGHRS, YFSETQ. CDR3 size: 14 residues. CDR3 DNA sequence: TGCGCCAGCAGCTCGGGACAGGCGAACAATGAGCAGTTCTTC. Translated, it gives CASSSGQANNEQFF.

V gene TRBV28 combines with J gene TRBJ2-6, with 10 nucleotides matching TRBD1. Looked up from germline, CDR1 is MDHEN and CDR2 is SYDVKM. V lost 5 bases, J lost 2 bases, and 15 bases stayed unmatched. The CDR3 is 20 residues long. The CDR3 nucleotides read TGTGCCAGCAGTATCTCGGACAGGGGGAGGTTTTTCACTGGGGCCAACGTCCTGACTTTC. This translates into CASSISDRGRFFTGANVLTF.

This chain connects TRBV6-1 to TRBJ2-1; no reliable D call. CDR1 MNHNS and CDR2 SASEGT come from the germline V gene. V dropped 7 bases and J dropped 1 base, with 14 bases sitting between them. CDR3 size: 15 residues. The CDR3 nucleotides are TGTGCCAGCATGCTTGAGCTCGGTTCCTACAATGAGCAGTTCTTC. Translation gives CASMLELGSYNEQFF.

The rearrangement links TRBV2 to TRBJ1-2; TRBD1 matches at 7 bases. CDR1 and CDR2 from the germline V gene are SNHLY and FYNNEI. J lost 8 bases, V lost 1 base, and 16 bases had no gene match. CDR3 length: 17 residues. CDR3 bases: TGTGCCAGCAGTGAAGAATCAATGGGAAACAGGGGAGGGGGCTACACCTTC. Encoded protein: CASSEESMGNRGGGYTF.

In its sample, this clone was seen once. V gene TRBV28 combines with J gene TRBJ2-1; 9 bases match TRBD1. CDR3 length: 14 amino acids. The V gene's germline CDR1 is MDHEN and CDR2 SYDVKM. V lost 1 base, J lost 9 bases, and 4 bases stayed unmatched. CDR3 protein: CASSLYRGHFEQFF. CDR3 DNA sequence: TGTGCCAGCAGTTTATACAGGGGGCATTTTGAGCAGTTCTTC. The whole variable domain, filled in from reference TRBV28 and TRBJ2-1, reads DVKVTQSSRYLVKRTGEKVFLECVQDMDHENMFWYRQDPGLGLRLIYFSYDVKMKEKGDIPEGYSVSREKKERFSLILESASTNQTSMYLCASSLYRGHFEQFFGPGTRLTVL.

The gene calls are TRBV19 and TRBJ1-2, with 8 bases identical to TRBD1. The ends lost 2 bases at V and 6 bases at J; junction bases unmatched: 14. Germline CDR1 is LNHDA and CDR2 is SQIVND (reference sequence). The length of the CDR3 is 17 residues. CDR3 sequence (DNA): TGTGCCAGTAGTATAAACCCGGCAGGGGGCGGTGAAGATGGCTACACCTTC. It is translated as CASSINPAGGGEDGYTF.

CDR3 bases: TGTGCCAGCAGACATAGGGACGATTTAAACACCGGGGAGCTGTTTTTT. Translating it yields CASRHRDDLNTGELFF. The chain recombines TRBV7-9 with TRBJ2-2; D is tentatively TRBD1 or TRBD2 (5 bases each). The germline CDR1 and CDR2 sequences are SEHNR and FQNEAQ (reference sequence). Deletions cut 6 bases from V and 2 bases from J, with 16 bases between. The CDR3 length is 16 residues.

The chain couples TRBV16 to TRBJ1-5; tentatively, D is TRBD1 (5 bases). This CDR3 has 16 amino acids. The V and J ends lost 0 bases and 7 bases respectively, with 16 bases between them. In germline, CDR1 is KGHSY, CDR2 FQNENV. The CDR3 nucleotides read TGTGCCAGCAGCCAATCCCTTGGGACGCTGCCCCAGCCCCAGCATTTT. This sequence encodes CASSQSLGTLPQPQHF.

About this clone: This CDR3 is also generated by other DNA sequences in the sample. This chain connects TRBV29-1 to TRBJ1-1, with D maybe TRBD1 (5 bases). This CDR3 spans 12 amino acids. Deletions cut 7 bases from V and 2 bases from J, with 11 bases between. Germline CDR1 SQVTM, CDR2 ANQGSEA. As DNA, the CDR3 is TGCAGCGCTCTCACAGGTAACACTGAAGCTTTCTTT. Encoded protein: CSALTGNTEAFF.

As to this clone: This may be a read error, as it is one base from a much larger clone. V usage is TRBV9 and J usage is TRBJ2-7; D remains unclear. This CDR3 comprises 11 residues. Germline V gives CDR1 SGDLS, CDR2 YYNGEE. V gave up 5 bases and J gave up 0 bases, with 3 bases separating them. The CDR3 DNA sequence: TGTGCCAGCAGTAACTCCTACGAGCAGTACTTC. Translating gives CASSNSYEQYF.

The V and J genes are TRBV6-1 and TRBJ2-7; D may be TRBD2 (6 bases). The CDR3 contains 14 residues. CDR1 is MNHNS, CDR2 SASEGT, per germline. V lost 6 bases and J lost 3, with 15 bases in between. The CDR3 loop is CASRKTGLYYEQYF. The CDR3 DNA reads TGTGCCAGCAGGAAGACGGGACTCTACTACGAGCAGTACTTC.

Written as DNA, the CDR3 is TGCAGTGCTAGAGAAAACATTCAGTACTTC. Its translation: CSARENIQYF. V usage is TRBV20-1 and J usage is TRBJ2-4; D is unresolved. This CDR3 is 10 amino acids long. V dropped 0 bases and J dropped 6 bases, with 0 bases sitting between them. Germline V lookup: CDR1 DFQATT, CDR2 SNEGSKA (reference sequence).

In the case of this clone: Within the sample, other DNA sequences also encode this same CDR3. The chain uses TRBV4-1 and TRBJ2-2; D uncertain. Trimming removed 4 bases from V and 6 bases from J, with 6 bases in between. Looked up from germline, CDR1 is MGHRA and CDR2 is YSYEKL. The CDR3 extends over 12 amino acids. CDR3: CASSPQSGELFF. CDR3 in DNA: TGCGCCAGCAGCCCCCAATCCGGGGAGCTGTTTTTT.